This T cell receptor (beta chain) comes out of a study of resident and recirculating memory T cells in vitiligo. Study in general: No cells were sorted; samples were homogenized just before genomic DNA extraction.

J gave up 8 bases and V 3 bases, and 10 bases lay outside the gene matches. This CDR3 is built from 15 residues. Germline CDR1 GTSNPN, CDR2 SVGIG (reference sequence). Using immunoSEQ multiplex PCR, the repertoire was profiled, and TCRdb retains in-frame clones only, with some absent. Among tens of thousands of clones listed, about 90% were seen once. Sequenced input: blood. The chain has TRBV30 and TRBJ1-4; 9 nucleotides agree with TRBD1. The sequence came from a male donor with vitiligo. CDR3 amino acids: CAWRIRTGVGEKLFF. The CDR3, as DNA: TGTGCCTGGAGGATACGGACAGGGGTTGGCGAAAAACTGTTTTTT.